These T cell receptor beta chains were read from a single sample in a study of OX40 agonist ivuxolimab in advanced cancers. Repertoires were generated with immunoSEQ multiplex PCR, while TCRdb's copy carries only in-frame clones and drops some. The table records more than 20,000 clones, less than 90% of them present only once. Sample: CD4+ or CD8+ T cells sorted from blood, taken in a trial of the OX40 agonist ivuxolimab. Receptors originate from an adult with an advanced solid tumor such as melanoma, head and neck, liver or kidney cancer. The CDR3 runs from the conserved cysteine through the conserved F or W. A D gene is named only where the DNA matches it firmly. Only part of the rows carry a size: once, few, many, or a class if the clone is expanded.

d_gene	v_gene	j_gene	abundance	CDR3nt	CDR3aa
TRBD1	TRBV25-1	TRBJ2-7	NA	TGTGCCAGCAGCCCGGGACAGGGAATAGCCTACGAGCAGTACTTC	CASSPGQGIAYEQYF
NA	TRBV7-6	TRBJ2-2	NA	TGTGCCAGCAGCTCATCCAATCCAGGAATCGGGGAGCTGTTTTTT	CASSSSNPGIGELFF
NA	TRBV15	TRBJ2-2	NA	TGTGCCACGGGAGGGGGGCGATACACCGGGGAGCTGTTTTTT	CATGGGRYTGELFF
TRBD1	TRBV28	TRBJ1-1	NA	TGTGCCAGCAGTTTCCCCCCATGGACAGGACTAAAGAACACTGAAGCTTTCTTT	CASSFPPWTGLKNTEAFF
NA	TRBV13	TRBJ2-5	NA	TGTGCCAGCAGCCCAACGACGGCGTCTGTGGAGACCCAGTACTTC	CASSPTTASVETQYF
NA	TRBV27	TRBJ2-5	NA	TGTGCCAGCAGCCTGCTAGAAGGAGAGACCCAGTACTTC	CASSLLEGETQYF
TRBD1	TRBV28	TRBJ1-6	few	TGTGCCAGTAAGCCCCCCGACAGGGTAGGGAATTCACCCCTCCACTTT	CASKPPDRVGNSPLHF
TRBD1	TRBV7-8	TRBJ2-7	NA	TGTGCCAGCAGCATCGGACAGGGAACTACATTGAGGATGCGCGAGCAGTACTTC	CASSIGQGTTLRMREQYF
NA	TRBV10-3	TRBJ1-1	few	TGTGCCATGACGACGGAGTTTAACACTGAAGCTTTCTTT	CAMTTEFNTEAFF
NA	TRBV27	TRBJ2-1	NA	TGTGCCAGCAGTCCCTCCCTAGCGAGCTCCTACAATGAGCAGTTCTTC	CASSPSLASSYNEQFF
NA	TRBV11-2	TRBJ2-5	NA	TGTGCCAGCGCTCGTGTGAAGACCCAGTACTTC	CASARVKTQYF
TRBD2	TRBV6-7	TRBJ2-3	NA	TGTGCCAGCATGGCGGGAGGGGCCTTGGCAGATACGCAGTATTTT	CASMAGGALADTQYF
NA	TRBV7-9	TRBJ2-3	NA	TGTGCCAGCAGCCCCCCTAGGTGGGGGACTGAAAACACAGATACGCAGTATTTT	CASSPPRWGTENTDTQYF
TRBD1	TRBV7-9	TRBJ2-7	NA	TGTGCCAGCAGCACAGGGGGGCGCGAGCAGTACTTC	CASSTGGREQYF
TRBD1	TRBV11-2	TRBJ2-1	NA	TGTGCCAGCAGCCGCGGGACAGGGATTCATGAGCAGTTCTTC	CASSRGTGIHEQFF
NA	TRBV5-6	TRBJ1-1	NA	TGTGCCAGCAGCTCGGAAGGGGTTAACACTGAAGCTTTCTTT	CASSSEGVNTEAFF
TRBD2	TRBV7-9	TRBJ2-5	NA	TGTGCCAGCAGCCGAAAGCGGGAGGGGAGAGAGACCCAGTACTTC	CASSRKREGRETQYF
TRBD1	TRBV5-1	TRBJ2-2	NA	TGCGCCAGCAGCTACTGGACAGGCCGCACCGGGGAGCTGTTTTTT	CASSYWTGRTGELFF
TRBD1	TRBV7-2	TRBJ1-1	once	TGTGCCAGCAGCGCACGGACAGGGGGCGCCGGAACTGAAGCTTTCTTT	CASSARTGGAGTEAFF
TRBD2	TRBV4-2	TRBJ2-7	NA	TGTGCCAGCAGCCTAGGACTAGCGGGAGAATGGTACGAGCAGTACTTC	CASSLGLAGEWYEQYF
NA	TRBV30	TRBJ1-1	few	TGTGCCTGGACCGGACGGTCGAACACTGAAGCTTTCTTT	CAWTGRSNTEAFF
NA	TRBV6-5	TRBJ2-1	once	TGTGCCAGCAGTTACAACGGGAATGAGCAGTTCTTC	CASSYNGNEQFF
NA	TRBV7-3	TRBJ2-2	NA	TGTGCCAGCAGCCCTCTTGCGAACCCGAACACCGGGGAGCTGTTTTTT	CASSPLANPNTGELFF
NA	TRBV28	TRBJ1-5	NA	TGTGCCAGCAGTCCTCCCGGAAATCAGCCCCAGCATTTT	CASSPPGNQPQHF
TRBD1	TRBV4-2	TRBJ2-3	NA	TGTGCCAGCAGCCAGGAAGGACAGGGGTGGGCAGATACGCAGTATTTT	CASSQEGQGWADTQYF
NA	TRBV19	TRBJ1-5	NA	TGTGCCAGTAGTATATTCCCGGGAGGCAATCAGCCCCAGCATTTT	CASSIFPGGNQPQHF
TRBD1	TRBV6-9	TRBJ2-5	NA	TGTGCCAGCAGTTCTCAGGACAGGGGGCAAGAGACCCAGTACTTC	CASSSQDRGQETQYF
TRBD2	TRBV19	TRBJ2-1	NA	TGTGCCAGTAGTCAAACTAGCGGGAGGGCCCTTGAGCAGTTCTTC	CASSQTSGRALEQFF
NA	TRBV9	TRBJ1-4	once	TGTGCCAGCAGTGAGGGGGACTCAACTAATGAAAAACTGTTTTTT	CASSEGDSTNEKLFF
TRBD2	TRBV4-2	TRBJ2-1	NA	TGTGCCAGCAGCCACCCTACTAGCGGGGGGGCGGAGGAGCAGTTCTTC	CASSHPTSGGAEEQFF
TRBD1	TRBV7-8	TRBJ2-7	few	TGTGCCAGCAGCTCCGACAGGGGTTCAATCTTCTACGAGCAGTACTTC	CASSSDRGSIFYEQYF
NA	TRBV27	TRBJ2-2	NA	TGTGCCAGCAGGGACTACAGGGGCGCAGTCACCGGGGAGCTGTTTTTT	CASRDYRGAVTGELFF
NA	TRBV9	TRBJ2-7	NA	TGTGCCAGCAGCGTAGACGGAAACCCCTACGAGCAGTACTTC	CASSVDGNPYEQYF
TRBD1	TRBV10-2	TRBJ2-3	NA	TGCGCCAGCACACCTACAGGGGGAAATACGCAGTATTTT	CASTPTGGNTQYF
TRBD2	TRBV7-9	TRBJ2-1	NA	TGTGCCAGCAGCTTCAATCTAGCGGCCCCCTACAATGAGCAGTTCTTC	CASSFNLAAPYNEQFF
NA	TRBV7-8	TRBJ2-3	once	TGTGCCAGCAGCCCGAGGGTGGTCGGCACAGATACGCAGTATTTT	CASSPRVVGTDTQYF
NA	TRBV4-3	TRBJ1-2	NA	TGCGCCAGCAGCCAAGATGGGGGGGCCCTGGACTATGGCTACACCTTC	CASSQDGGALDYGYTF
NA	TRBV5-1	TRBJ2-2	NA	TGCGCCAGCAGCTTCGGACAGAACACCGGGGAGCTGTTTTTT	CASSFGQNTGELFF
NA	TRBV11-2	TRBJ2-7	NA	TGTGCCAGCAGCTTAGACGACAACGAGCAGTACTTC	CASSLDDNEQYF
NA	TRBV30	TRBJ2-3	NA	TGTGCCTGGAGTGGTAGCGACAGCACAGATACGCAGTATTTT	CAWSGSDSTDTQYF
NA	TRBV9	TRBJ2-5	NA	TGTGCCAGCAGCGAGACCCTGTACCAAGAGACCCAGTACTTC	CASSETLYQETQYF
NA	TRBV13	TRBJ1-5	NA	TGTGCCAGCAGCACCCGGACGGGCGATCAGCCCCAGCATTTT	CASSTRTGDQPQHF
NA	TRBV7-8	TRBJ1-4	NA	TGTGCCAGCAGCCGCCGGTACAGGCCAAATGAAAAACTGTTTTTT	CASSRRYRPNEKLFF
TRBD1	TRBV7-9	TRBJ2-3	NA	TGTGCCAGCAGCGGACGGGACAGAGCTTCTTTCACAGATACGCAGTATTTT	CASSGRDRASFTDTQYF
TRBD2	TRBV7-9	TRBJ2-1	once	TGTGCCAGCAGCTCGATAGCGGGAGGGAACGTTGAGCAGTTCTTC	CASSSIAGGNVEQFF
TRBD2	TRBV27	TRBJ2-5	NA	TGTGCCAGCAGTTCCATCCGACTAGCGGAGACCCAGTACTTC	CASSSIRLAETQYF
NA	TRBV2	TRBJ1-4	NA	TGTGCCAGCAGTGAGGGACGTTCAAGTGAAAAACTGTTTTTT	CASSEGRSSEKLFF